The rows below give T cell receptor beta chains drawn from one sample of a study of cytomegalovirus exposure and HLA in healthy donors. Assay used: immunoSEQ multiplex PCR; TCRdb lists only in-frame clones, some missing. This repertoire shows some 170,000 clones, roughly four fifths found once; its top ten account for approximately 0.87%. Sequenced sample: PBMCs. All receptors derive from a girl aged 2 to 9 in good health and CMV-seropositive. Each CDR3 is given with its conserved first and last residue. The D gene is left open where the match is weak. Clone size is not always given. Where it is, it says once, few, many or a class for expanded clones.

v_call	clone_size	cdr3_length	d_call	j_call	cdr3_aa	cdr3_nt
TRBV10-3	-	13	-	TRBJ2-5	CAISTGFQETQYF	TGTGCCATCAGCACAGGGTTCCAAGAGACCCAGTACTTC
TRBV9	-	15	TRBD1	TRBJ1-2	CASSPRTGEHYGYTF	TGTGCCAGCAGCCCCCGGACAGGCGAACACTATGGCTACACCTTC
TRBV19	once	14	TRBD1	TRBJ2-5	CASSRYRGQETQYF	TGTGCCAGTAGTCGATACAGGGGGCAAGAGACCCAGTACTTC
TRBV6-6	-	14	TRBD2	TRBJ2-5	CASSLAGAVETQYF	TGTGCCAGCAGTCTAGCGGGAGCGGTAGAGACCCAGTACTTC
TRBV30	-	16	-	TRBJ2-3	CAWSVLAGRSTDTQYF	TGTGCCTGGAGTGTACTTGCGGGAAGAAGCACAGATACGCAGTATTTT
TRBV27	-	14	-	TRBJ1-1	CASSIQGLNTEAFF	TGTGCCAGCAGTATACAGGGTTTGAACACTGAAGCTTTCTTT
TRBV28	-	16	-	TRBJ1-5	CASSLGTPRPNQPQHF	TGTGCCAGCAGTTTGGGGACACCTCGTCCCAATCAGCCCCAGCATTTT
TRBV19	once	13	TRBD1	TRBJ2-3	CATGQGSTDTQYF	TGTGCCACCGGACAGGGCAGCACAGATACGCAGTATTTT
TRBV6-1	few	18	-	TRBJ1-5	CASSVLDTELYSNQPQHF	TGTGCCAGCAGTGTCCTGGACACGGAACTTTATAGCAATCAGCCCCAGCATTTT
TRBV5-4	-	16	TRBD1	TRBJ1-2	CASSPDPGQGYRGYTF	TGTGCCAGCAGCCCAGACCCGGGACAGGGGTATAGGGGCTACACCTTC
TRBV5-1	-	15	TRBD2	TRBJ2-1	CASSLRTSAYNEQFF	TGCGCCAGCAGCTTGCGGACTAGCGCATACAATGAGCAGTTCTTC
TRBV5-1	-	16	TRBD2	TRBJ2-7	CASSDRTSGRAYEQYF	TGCGCCAGCAGCGACCGGACTAGCGGGAGGGCCTACGAGCAGTACTTC
TRBV5-6	once	13	-	TRBJ2-7	CASTINRVNEQYF	TGTGCCAGCACCATTAACAGGGTTAACGAGCAGTACTTC
TRBV4-1	-	16	-	TRBJ2-3	CASSQERATFTDTQYF	TGCGCCAGCAGCCAAGAGCGGGCTACTTTCACAGATACGCAGTATTTT
TRBV6-6	-	16	-	TRBJ2-7	CASSSPRTGSSYEQYF	TGTGCCAGCAGTTCTCCCCGGACGGGGAGCTCCTACGAGCAGTACTTC
TRBV29-1	-	16	TRBD2	TRBJ2-1	CSVEASSGKAYNEQFF	TGCAGCGTTGAAGCGTCTAGCGGTAAGGCCTACAATGAGCAGTTCTTC
TRBV28	few	12	-	TRBJ2-1	CAMQGRYNEQFF	TGTGCCATGCAGGGGCGATACAATGAGCAGTTCTTC
TRBV5-1	-	13	TRBD2	TRBJ2-7	CASSLDPAGGQYF	TGCGCCAGCAGCTTGGATCCAGCGGGAGGGCAGTACTTC
TRBV29-1	-	16	TRBD1	TRBJ2-2	CSVEKIRGQVTGELFF	TGCAGCGTTGAAAAGATCAGGGGGCAGGTAACCGGGGAGCTGTTTTTT
TRBV5-1	few	11	-	TRBJ2-5	CASSSQETQYF	TGCGCCAGCAGCTCACAAGAGACCCAGTACTTC
TRBV6-1	once	12	-	TRBJ2-7	CASRGTAYEQYF	TGTGCCAGCCGGGGGACAGCTTACGAGCAGTACTTC
TRBV6-5	-	14	TRBD1	TRBJ1-6	CASSYTDRGSPLHF	TGTGCCAGCAGTTACACGGACAGGGGTTCACCCCTCCACTTT